This TCR beta chain was obtained from a study of blood T cell repertoires in COVID-19. The repertoire was sequenced with immunoSEQ multiplex PCR; TCRdb's copy has only in-frame clones and lacks some. The table shows 300,000 to 350,000 clones, with 65% to 90% occurring only once. CDR1 is MNHNY and CDR2 is SVGAGI in the germline V gene (reference sequence). This CDR3 region has 14 residues. Between the trimmed V and J ends, which lost 6 bases and 2 bases, there was a span of 13 bases. Grouping used clinical history reported by participants in a survey and questionnaire. The sample taken for sequencing was PBMCs or T cells enriched from blood (not recorded which). This receptor was obtained from a woman aged 40 to 50 with acute COVID-19. V is TRBV6-6 and J is TRBJ1-1; perhaps TRBD1 as D (6 bases). CDR3 in DNA: TGTGCCAGCAGAGGGGGTGGGCAAAACACTGAAGCTTTCTTT. The encoded protein is CASRGGGQNTEAFF.